This T cell receptor beta chain was profiled in a study of T cells after yellow fever vaccination. This clonotype was found a few times. The V gene lost 2 bases and the J gene lost 0 bases, with 8 bases spanning the gap. Germline V gene lookup returns CDR1 MNHEY and CDR2 SMNVEV (reference sequence). CDR3 size: 14 residues. TCRdb re-called the 5' RACE reads through MiXCR, storing one row per CDR3 protein. The sample yields approximately 510,000 distinct CDR3 sequences, 21% seen once. This receptor was obtained from a man aged 18 to 30 who received the YFV17D yellow fever vaccine. The V gene is TRBV27, the J gene TRBJ2-7; no definite D call. Specimen: PBMCs, collected 21 days after the first yellow fever vaccination. CDR3 DNA sequence: TGTGCCAGCAGTTTAACGGGTCACTCCTACGAGCAGTACTTC. Its protein is CASSLTGHSYEQYF.